The present entry profiles one T cell receptor beta chain with its context. This entry is derived from a study of early T cells in non-severe SARS-CoV-2 infection. TCRdb called the 5' RACE reads again in MiXCR, with one record for every CDR3 protein. The table lists 65,000 to 95,000 distinct CDR3 sequences, roughly 9.4% of them singletons, with roughly 5% in the top ten. Trimming removed 6 bases at V and 4 bases at J, with 13 bases between. The CDR3 is made up of 13 amino acids. Germline CDR1 MNHEY, CDR2 SMNVEV (reference sequence). V and J are TRBV27 and TRBJ2-7; no reliable D call. This receptor was taken from an adult who was a healthcare worker with PCR-confirmed SARS-CoV-2 infection or an uninfected control (not recorded which). Sequenced sample: whole blood. The CDR3 region is CASSRRQSYEQYF. DNA of the CDR3: TGTGCCAGCAGCAGGCGTCAAAGTTACGAGCAGTACTTC.